These 25 T cell receptor beta chains came from one sample sequenced in a study of T cells in Graves' hyperthyroidism and ophthalmopathy. Template material for amplifying TCR beta CDR3 regions consisted of RNA transcripts. The TCR CDR3 first-round RT-PCR relied on the HTBI primer set. TCRdb reanalysed the multiplex PCR reads using MiXCR and keeps one entry per CDR3 protein. The sample shows 700,000 to 950,000 distinct CDR3 sequences, approximately 36% of them seen only once. The sequenced sample was blood. Source of these receptors: a woman aged 40 to 55 with Graves' hyperthyroidism.

In its sample, this clonotype was seen a few times. The chain links TRBV19 to TRBJ2-2; TRBD1 matches at 7 bases. V shed 6 bases, J shed 5 bases, and the junction held 6 bases outside the gene matches. This CDR3 has 14 residues. Germline V CDR1 and CDR2: LNHDA, SQIVND (reference sequence). The CDR3 nucleotides are TGTGCCAGTAGGTACAGGGGATGTACCGGGGAGCTGTTTTTT. Encoded protein: CASRYRGCTGELFF. The full variable domain, rest sourced from reference TRBV19 and TRBJ2-2, is DGGITQSPKYLFRKEGQNVTLSCEQNLNHDAMYWYRQDPGQGLRLIYYSQIVNDFQKGDIAEGYSVSREKKESFPLTVTSAQKNPTAFYLCASRYRGCTGELFFGEGSRLTVL.

The V and J genes are TRBV7-2 and TRBJ2-3; perhaps TRBD1 as D (5 bases). Trimming stripped 5 bases from V and 12 bases from J, with 18 bases between. CDR1 is SGHTA, CDR2 FQGNSA, per germline. The CDR3 totals 13 residues. The CDR3 DNA follows: TGTGCCAGCAGCCGAACAGGACGAGACCCTCAGTATTTT. Translating gives CASSRTGRDPQYF.

This clonotype was detected a few times. This chain connects TRBV3-1 to TRBJ1-1, with D perhaps matching TRBD1 (5 bases). Germline CDR1 LGHDT, CDR2 YNNKEL (reference sequence). V lost 4 bases and J lost 8, with 14 bases in between. The CDR3 spans 13 residues. The CDR3 nucleotides read TGTGCCAGCAGCCCAGGGCCGTGGCTGGAAGCTTTCTTT. Translation gives CASSPGPWLEAFF.

This clonotype was observed many times. DNA for the CDR3: TGTGCCAGCAGCCCGGCTGTGAACACTGAAGCTTTCTTT. It is translated as CASSPAVNTEAFF. The genes are TRBV5-8 and TRBJ1-1; D remains ambiguous. This CDR3 is built from 13 residues. Germline CDR1 reads SGHTS; CDR2 reads YDEGEE. V was pared by 4 bases and J by 0 bases, with 7 bases between. The complete variable domain, with remaining parts taken from reference TRBV5-8 and TRBJ1-1, reads EAGVTQSPTHLIKTRGQQATLRCSPISGHTSVYWYQQALGLGLQFLLWYDEGEERNRGNFPPRFSGRQFPNYSSELNVNALELEDSALYLCASSPAVNTEAFFGQGTRLTVV.

The chain is built from TRBV7-2 and TRBJ2-7, with D uncertain. CDR1 and CDR2 (germline): SGHTA, FQGNSA. The CDR3 totals 11 residues. The V end was cut by 3 bases, the J end by 7 bases, with 7 bases between. As DNA, the CDR3 is TGTGCCAGCAGCTTGCTCCGGGAGCAGTACTTC. This translates into CASSLLREQYF.

This chain links TRBV5-1 with TRBJ2-7, with D possibly being TRBD1 (5 bases). V dropped 3 bases and J dropped 0 bases, with 22 bases sitting between them. Germline V gene lookup returns CDR1 SGHRS and CDR2 YFSETQ. CDR3 length: 18 amino acids. CDR3 nucleotide sequence: TGCGCCAGCAGCTCCTGGGGCCGGCTCAGACCCAGCTCCTACGAGCAGTACTTC. This translates into CASSSWGRLRPSSYEQYF.

There are many counts of this clonotype. The V and J genes are TRBV2 and TRBJ1-1; D gene uncertain. This CDR3 is built from 13 residues. V was trimmed by 4 bases and J by 0 bases, leaving 6 bases between them. Germline CDR1 and CDR2: SNHLY and FYNNEI. Here the CDR3 reads CASSATVNTEAFF. The CDR3 nucleotides are TGTGCCAGCAGTGCCACGGTGAACACTGAAGCTTTCTTT.

This clonotype has a handful of counts. The chain combines TRBV19 with TRBJ2-7; 10 bases are shared with TRBD2. Trimming took 5 bases from V and 1 from J; bases not matched to a gene: 5. Germline V gene sequence: CDR1 LNHDA, CDR2 SQIVND (reference sequence). The CDR3 sequence is 15 residues long. CDR3 bases: TGTGCCAGTAGTTTCCAGCGGGAGGGATCCTACGAGCAGTACTTC. This encodes CASSFQREGSYEQYF.

Comments on this clonotype: Just one base apart from a much larger clone, this may be a read error. The V call is TRBV10-3, the J call TRBJ1-1; no reliable D call. This CDR3 spans 12 amino acids. CDR1 and CDR2 from the germline V gene are ENHRY and SYGVKD. Here the CDR3 DNA reads TGTGCCAGCAGGTCTCCGGGCGCTGAAGCTCTCTTT. This encodes CASRSPGAEALF.

The chain carries TRBV6-5 and TRBJ2-7; 9 bases match TRBD2. The V and J ends lost 7 bases and 2 bases, in that order; junction bases with no gene match: 6. The length of the CDR3 is 14 residues. From germline, CDR1 is MNHEY and CDR2 SVGAGI. CDR3 region: CASNGGGATYEQYF. The CDR3 bases are TGTGCCAGCAATGGCGGGGGGGCCACCTACGAGCAGTACTTC.

Many counts were recorded for this clonotype. The junction and the germline gene differ at one end; a read error may be behind it. This chain links TRBV5-1 with TRBJ1-1, with unresolved D. CDR1 SGHRS and CDR2 YFSETQ come from the germline V gene. This CDR3 comprises 13 residues. This CDR3 reads CASSLERGTEAFF. CDR3 sequence (DNA): TGTGCCAGCAGCTTAGAACGAGGGACTGAAGCTTTCTTT.

This clonotype came up many times. V usage is TRBV10-1 and J usage is TRBJ1-3; D gene unclear. The germline V and J ends were trimmed by 8 bases and 3 bases, with 11 bases remaining between them. The germline gives CDR1 WNHNN, CDR2 SYGVQD (reference sequence). CDR3 length: 13 amino acids. The CDR3 loop is CASSQGDGNTIYF. The CDR3 coding sequence is TGCGCCAGCTCCCAAGGAGATGGAAACACCATATATTTT.

This clonotype has a count of ten or more. The chain carries TRBV6-2 or TRBV6-3 and TRBJ1-6; D ambiguous. The germline CDR1 and CDR2 sequences are MNHEY and SVGEGT. The CDR3 extends over 12 amino acids. Deletions cut 2 bases from V and 10 bases from J, with 6 bases between. The CDR3: CASSYGRSPLHF. The DNA for the CDR3 is TGTGCCAGCAGTTACGGGAGGTCACCCCTCCACTTT.

Points on this clonotype: Without the conserved terminal phenylalanine or tryptophan, this CDR3 likely stems from a read error. The rearrangement links TRBV13 to TRBJ1-1, with D perhaps TRBD1 (5 bases). CDR3 length: 14 residues. Germline V CDR1 and CDR2: PRHDT, FYEKMQ (reference sequence). Trimming left V 6 bases short and J 1 base short, with 12 bases between. The CDR3 DNA follows: TGTGCCAGCAGTCGAGGGGTGGCGAACACTGAAGCTTTCCTT. It translates to CASSRGVANTEAFL.

The rearrangement uses TRBV7-6 and TRBJ2-5, with 10 bases that match TRBD1. Per germline, CDR1 SGHVS and CDR2 FNYEAQ. The J segment lost 1 base and the V segment lost 2 bases, leaving 4 bases of the junction unmatched. This CDR3 is 16 amino acids long. DNA of the CDR3: TGTGCCAGCAGCTTACAACGGACAGGGGGCCAAGAGACCCAGTACTTC. Translating gives CASSLQRTGGQETQYF.

V gene TRBV7-9 combines with J gene TRBJ1-5; D is ambiguous. CDR1 and CDR2 from the germline V gene are SEHNR and FQNEAQ (reference sequence). This CDR3 is 15 amino acids long. V gave up 3 bases and J gave up 1 base, with 10 bases separating them. The CDR3 DNA reads as TGTGCCAGCAGCTTGGGAGAGGACAGCAATCAGCCCCAGCATTTT. It is translated as CASSLGEDSNQPQHF.

This clonotype appeared a few times. A junction end diverges from the germline sequence, so it may reflect a read error. J is TRBJ1-2 and V is TRBV5-1; D is possibly TRBD1 (6 bases). Germline lookup yields CDR1 SGHRS and CDR2 YFSETQ. The CDR3 totals 15 residues. The CDR3 DNA reads as TGCGCCAGCACCTTGGCGGGGGGCGCCGGCTATGGCTACACCTTC. Protein product: CASTLAGGAGYGYTF.

This clonotype was counted only a few times. The chain recombines TRBV10-2 with TRBJ2-7; a weak D match, TRBD1 (6 bases). The J call may be mistaken, given a closer DNA end match to TRBJ2-1. The length of the CDR3 is 12 residues. Germline values: CDR1 WSHSY, CDR2 SAAADI. DNA for the CDR3: TGCGCCAGCAGTGCACAGGGCAATGAGCAGTTCTTC. Amino acid sequence: CASSAQGNEQFF.

The chain carries TRBV7-2 and TRBJ2-7, with D possibly being TRBD2 (5 bases). V lost 4 bases and J lost 4, with 17 bases in between. CDR1 and CDR2 (germline): SGHTA, FQGNSA. CDR3 size: 15 residues. The CDR3 nucleotides read TGTGCCAGCAGCTCCGACCTGTGGACTCCATACGAGCAGTACTTC. It encodes CASSSDLWTPYEQYF.

This clonotype was observed many times. The V and J genes are TRBV12-3 or TRBV12-4 and TRBJ2-2; 7 nucleotides agree with TRBD1. The ends lost 10 bases at V and 4 bases at J; junction bases unmatched: 6. The length of the CDR3 is 13 residues. In DNA form, the CDR3 reads TGTGCCACCCGGACAGGAGGCACCGGGGAGCTGTTTTTT. Its protein is CATRTGGTGELFF.

The chain couples TRBV2 to TRBJ2-3; tentative D call: TRBD2 (6 bases). CDR1 is SNHLY, CDR2 FYNNEI, per germline. The CDR3 covers 13 residues. The V and J ends lost 6 bases and 5 bases respectively, with 12 bases between them. CDR3 in DNA: TGTGCCAGCAGCGGAGGGACTTTAGATACGCAGTATTTT. It is translated as CASSGGTLDTQYF.

This clonotype was detected many times. This chain connects TRBV10-3 to TRBJ1-1; 11 positions match TRBD1. The CDR3 extends over 13 amino acids. V was clipped by 11 bases and J by 6 bases; unmatched bases: 8. Germline V CDR1 and CDR2: ENHRY, SYGVKD. The CDR3 nucleotides are TGTGCCTCCTACCGGGGACAGGGGGCTGAAGCTTTCTTT. The encoded protein is CASYRGQGAEAFF.

J is TRBJ2-3 and V is TRBV25-1; maybe TRBD1 (5 bases). CDR3 length: 19 residues. Trimming cost V 2 bases and J 0 bases, with 21 bases left between them. Per the germline V gene, CDR1 is MGHDK and CDR2 is SYGVNS. CDR3 residues: CASSETFETDSPSTDTQYF. CDR3 in DNA: TGTGCCAGCAGTGAAACTTTTGAGACAGACAGTCCCAGCACAGATACGCAGTATTTT.

The genes are TRBV20-1 and TRBJ1-5; D is ambiguous. Germline loops: CDR1 DFQATT, CDR2 SNEGSKA (reference sequence). The V and J ends lost 3 bases and 0 bases respectively, with 15 bases between them. The CDR3 loop spans 16 amino acids. CDR3 in amino acids: CSASQSGYYSNQPQHF. CDR3 DNA sequence: TGCAGTGCTAGTCAATCGGGGTATTATAGCAATCAGCCCCAGCATTTT.

This chain joins TRBV30 and TRBJ1-1; possible D gene TRBD1, 5 bases. V was clipped by 3 bases and J by 10 bases, with 12 bases between them. This CDR3 has 11 residues. CDR1 GTSNPN and CDR2 SVGIG come from the germline V gene (reference sequence). CDR3 in DNA: TGTGCCTGGAGCAAAGGGGCTCTAGCTTTCTTT. Protein sequence: CAWSKGALAFF.